Listed below are T cell receptor beta chains from one sample, sequenced in a study of T cell responses to AZD1222 COVID-19 vaccine. TCRdb's table, derived via immunoSEQ multiplex PCR, lists solely in-frame clones and lacks some. The sample has about 92,000 clones, roughly nine tenths seen once. The material sequenced was peripheral blood, taken on day 0 of AZD1222 vaccination. These receptors came from an adult in good health. CDR3s include the opening cysteine and the closing phenylalanine or tryptophan. A D gene is named only where the DNA matches it firmly. Part of the rows lack a size; the others show once, few, many or a class for expanded clones.

v_gene: TRBV7-2
abundance: .
d_gene: TRBD2
j_gene: TRBJ2-3
CDR3nt: TGTGCCAGCAGCTTGTGGGCTAGCGGGGGTACAGATACGCAGTATTTT
CDR3aa: CASSLWASGGTDTQYF

v_gene: TRBV4-1
abundance: .
d_gene: .
j_gene: TRBJ2-5
CDR3nt: TGCGCCAGCAGCCAAGATCCAGGCCAGGGGGGGGAGACCCAGTACTTC
CDR3aa: CASSQDPGQGGETQYF

v_gene: TRBV7-2
abundance: .
d_gene: TRBD2
j_gene: TRBJ2-2
CDR3nt: TGTGCCAGCAGGGCCCCGACTAGCGGGGTTTGGAACACCGGGGAGCTGTTTTTT
CDR3aa: CASRAPTSGVWNTGELFF

v_gene: TRBV6-4
abundance: .
d_gene: TRBD1
j_gene: TRBJ1-4
CDR3nt: TGTGCCAGCAGCCCCGGGACAGGGGCCGAGGGTGAAAAACTGTTTTTT
CDR3aa: CASSPGTGAEGEKLFF

v_gene: TRBV2
abundance: .
d_gene: .
j_gene: TRBJ2-1
CDR3nt: TGTGCCACCGAATTCGCCAATGAGCAGTTCTTC
CDR3aa: CATEFANEQFF

v_gene: TRBV4-3
abundance: .
d_gene: .
j_gene: TRBJ1-5
CDR3nt: TGCGCCAGCAGCCAAGATACGGGAGAAGCCCAGCATTTT
CDR3aa: CASSQDTGEAQHF

v_gene: TRBV29-1
abundance: few
d_gene: .
j_gene: TRBJ1-2
CDR3nt: TGCAGCGTTGGGCAGAACTATGGCTACACCTTC
CDR3aa: CSVGQNYGYTF

v_gene: TRBV7-2
abundance: .
d_gene: .
j_gene: TRBJ2-3
CDR3nt: TGTGCCAGCAGCTTAGCGTTGGCAGAAGCAGATACGCAGTATTTT
CDR3aa: CASSLALAEADTQYF

v_gene: TRBV28
abundance: .
d_gene: .
j_gene: TRBJ1-1
CDR3nt: TGTGCCAGCAGTCCCCGGGCAATGAACACTGAAGCTTTCTTT
CDR3aa: CASSPRAMNTEAFF

v_gene: TRBV27
abundance: .
d_gene: TRBD1
j_gene: TRBJ2-5
CDR3nt: TGTGCCAGCAGTACCGGACAGGGGGGACAATTAGAGACCCAGTACTTC
CDR3aa: CASSTGQGGQLETQYF

v_gene: TRBV7-2
abundance: .
d_gene: TRBD1
j_gene: TRBJ2-7
CDR3nt: TGTGCCAGCAGACAAAGGACAGGGGCATATTACGAGCAGTACTTC
CDR3aa: CASRQRTGAYYEQYF

v_gene: TRBV3-1/TRBV3-2
abundance: .
d_gene: .
j_gene: TRBJ2-7
CDR3nt: TGTGCCAGCAGCCAACGTAGCACCTACGAGCAGTACTTC
CDR3aa: CASSQRSTYEQYF

v_gene: TRBV5-4
abundance: .
d_gene: .
j_gene: TRBJ2-7
CDR3nt: TGTGCCAGCAGCGCAGCCACCCGTTGGTCTTCCTACGAGCAGTACTTC
CDR3aa: CASSAATRWSSYEQYF

v_gene: TRBV7-9
abundance: .
d_gene: .
j_gene: TRBJ1-4
CDR3nt: TGTGCCAGCAGTTTAAGCCTCGTTGCGGGTGCAACTAATGAAAAACTGTTTTTT
CDR3aa: CASSLSLVAGATNEKLFF

v_gene: TRBV11-1
abundance: .
d_gene: TRBD1
j_gene: TRBJ1-6
CDR3nt: TGTGCCAGCAGCTTCGCAAGAACAGGGGGATATTCACCCCTCCACTTT
CDR3aa: CASSFARTGGYSPLHF

v_gene: TRBV6-5
abundance: .
d_gene: .
j_gene: TRBJ2-7
CDR3nt: TGTGCCAGCTCTCGGGACATGCTCTACGAGCAGTACTTC
CDR3aa: CASSRDMLYEQYF

v_gene: TRBV6-2/TRBV6-3
abundance: once
d_gene: .
j_gene: TRBJ2-7
CDR3nt: TGTGCCAGCAGTTACTCTTTGTCCTACGAGCAGTACTTC
CDR3aa: CASSYSLSYEQYF

v_gene: TRBV28
abundance: .
d_gene: .
j_gene: TRBJ2-5
CDR3nt: TGTGCCAGCAGCTCGGGACAACTAATCCAAGAGACCCAGTACTTC
CDR3aa: CASSSGQLIQETQYF

v_gene: TRBV2
abundance: once
d_gene: .
j_gene: TRBJ1-6
CDR3nt: TGTGCCAGCAGTGATACAAATTCACCCCTCCACTTT
CDR3aa: CASSDTNSPLHF

v_gene: TRBV4-2
abundance: .
d_gene: .
j_gene: TRBJ2-7
CDR3nt: TGTGCCAGCAGCCCCCGAGGGGCAGGGGGGAGCCAGTACTTC
CDR3aa: CASSPRGAGGSQYF

v_gene: TRBV20-1
abundance: .
d_gene: .
j_gene: TRBJ1-2
CDR3nt: TGCAGTGCTAGTTTGTCTGGGGGCGACTATGGCTACACCTTC
CDR3aa: CSASLSGGDYGYTF

v_gene: TRBV18
abundance: few
d_gene: TRBD2
j_gene: TRBJ2-3
CDR3nt: TGTGCCAGCTCCCAGGGACTAGCGACAGATACGCAGTATTTT
CDR3aa: CASSQGLATDTQYF

v_gene: TRBV2
abundance: .
d_gene: .
j_gene: TRBJ1-2
CDR3nt: TGTGCCAGCAGTGAAGCACGTTATAGGGGCTACACCTTC
CDR3aa: CASSEARYRGYTF

v_gene: TRBV15
abundance: .
d_gene: .
j_gene: TRBJ1-4
CDR3nt: TGTGCCACCAGCAGAGTTATCGGTAGTGAAAAACTGTTTTTT
CDR3aa: CATSRVIGSEKLFF

v_gene: TRBV2
abundance: .
d_gene: TRBD1
j_gene: TRBJ2-1
CDR3nt: TGTGCCAGCATCGTTAGCAGGGGGTTCGGCAATGAGCAGTTCTTC
CDR3aa: CASIVSRGFGNEQFF

v_gene: TRBV19
abundance: .
d_gene: TRBD2
j_gene: TRBJ2-1
CDR3nt: TGTGCCAGTAGTATAGTCGGCGGGGGGGCCAAAGAGCAGTTCTTC
CDR3aa: CASSIVGGGAKEQFF

v_gene: TRBV9
abundance: .
d_gene: TRBD2
j_gene: TRBJ2-3
CDR3nt: TGTGCCAGCAGCGTAAGCGGGCTAGCGGTAGATACGCAGTATTTT
CDR3aa: CASSVSGLAVDTQYF

v_gene: TRBV30
abundance: .
d_gene: .
j_gene: TRBJ2-7
CDR3nt: TGTGCCTGGACCCGAAGTGAGGCCGGGACTTACGAGCAGTACTTC
CDR3aa: CAWTRSEAGTYEQYF

v_gene: TRBV19
abundance: .
d_gene: TRBD1
j_gene: TRBJ2-5
CDR3nt: TGTGCCAGTAGTAAGGGGGACAGGGTGTACCAAGAGACCCAGTACTTC
CDR3aa: CASSKGDRVYQETQYF

v_gene: TRBV7-9
abundance: .
d_gene: .
j_gene: TRBJ1-1
CDR3nt: TGTGCCAGCAGCTTAGTTGAAGCTTTCTTT
CDR3aa: CASSLVEAFF

v_gene: TRBV9
abundance: .
d_gene: TRBD1
j_gene: TRBJ1-5
CDR3nt: TGTGCCAGCAGCCTGACAGGGGATCAACAGCCCCAGCATTTT
CDR3aa: CASSLTGDQQPQHF

v_gene: TRBV19
abundance: large
d_gene: .
j_gene: TRBJ1-3
CDR3nt: TGTGCCAGTAGTCCAACCGACAGAGGTGGAAACACCATATATTTT
CDR3aa: CASSPTDRGGNTIYF

v_gene: TRBV19
abundance: .
d_gene: TRBD1
j_gene: TRBJ1-5
CDR3nt: TGTGCCAGTGGACAGGGCCGCCATCAGCCCCAGCATTTT
CDR3aa: CASGQGRHQPQHF

v_gene: TRBV6-1
abundance: few
d_gene: TRBD1
j_gene: TRBJ2-7
CDR3nt: TGTGCCAGCTGTGACAGGGGATACGAGCAGTACTTC
CDR3aa: CASCDRGYEQYF

v_gene: TRBV19
abundance: .
d_gene: .
j_gene: TRBJ1-1
CDR3nt: TGTGCCAGTAGTGGCAGCACCATGAACACTGAAGCTTTCTTT
CDR3aa: CASSGSTMNTEAFF

v_gene: TRBV7-8
abundance: .
d_gene: .
j_gene: TRBJ1-5
CDR3nt: TGTGCCAGCAGCCCTTCGTCTAGGAATCAGCCCCAGCATTTT
CDR3aa: CASSPSSRNQPQHF

v_gene: TRBV27
abundance: .
d_gene: .
j_gene: TRBJ1-1
CDR3nt: TGTGCCAGCAGTTCATACGGGGGAGTGAACACTGAAGCTTTCTTT
CDR3aa: CASSSYGGVNTEAFF

v_gene: TRBV6-2/TRBV6-3
abundance: .
d_gene: .
j_gene: TRBJ1-5
CDR3nt: TGTGCCAGCAGTTACTCGTCAGGATCCCCCAATCAGCCCCAGCATTTT
CDR3aa: CASSYSSGSPNQPQHF

v_gene: TRBV4-1
abundance: .
d_gene: .
j_gene: TRBJ2-5
CDR3nt: TGCGCCAGCAGCCAAGAAGGAGAGACCCAGTACTTC
CDR3aa: CASSQEGETQYF

v_gene: TRBV5-1
abundance: .
d_gene: .
j_gene: TRBJ2-3
CDR3nt: TGCGCCAGCAGCTATCGGGGCACAGATACGCAGTATTTT
CDR3aa: CASSYRGTDTQYF

v_gene: TRBV19
abundance: .
d_gene: .
j_gene: TRBJ2-2
CDR3nt: TGTGCCAGTAGCCCCTTGAACACCGGGGAGCTGTTTTTT
CDR3aa: CASSPLNTGELFF

v_gene: TRBV7-8
abundance: .
d_gene: .
j_gene: TRBJ1-3
CDR3nt: TGTGCCAGCAGCCCTCCAAGAAACACCATATATTTT
CDR3aa: CASSPPRNTIYF